The rows below give T cell receptor beta chains drawn from one sample of a study of CD8+CD57+ T cells in acquired aplastic anemia. MiXCR was run by TCRdb on the reads, yielding one entry per CDR3 protein. The sample holds about 210,000 distinct CDR3 sequences, 34% seen once. The sample comprised sorted CD4+, CD8+, or CD8+CD57+ T cells (not recorded which) from PBMCs. The origin of the receptors is a human donor in good health, serving as a control. Both conserved end residues are part of each CDR3. D genes are given only for firm matches. A row's size may be missing; if present it is once, few, many or a size class.

>once|TRBJ2-7|TRBD2|TRBV5-5
CASSLDPSGSYEQYF
TGTGCCAGCAGCTTGGATCCTAGCGGGTCCTACGAGCAGTACTTC
>many|TRBJ2-1|TRBD2|TRBV19
CASSTLRDYDNEQFF
TGTGCCAGTAGTACCCTCCGGGACTACGACAATGAGCAGTTCTTC
>many|TRBJ2-7|TRBD2|TRBV7-2
CASSPSGGAYEQYF
TGTGCCAGCAGCCCTAGCGGGGGGGCCTACGAGCAGTACTTC
>NA|TRBJ2-5|NA|TRBV18
CASSLQGNLALYQETQYF
TGTGCCAGCTCACTACAGGGTAACCTAGCCCTGTACCAAGAGACCCAGTACTTC
>few|TRBJ1-2|NA|TRBV10-3
CAIIGADSSSGNTF
TGTGCCATCATAGGCGCCGATAGCAGCTCTGGAAACACCTTC
>NA|TRBJ1-1|NA|TRBV10-3
CASSYVGAPVTEAFF
TGTGCCAGCAGTTACGTGGGGGCCCCTGTCACTGAAGCTTTCTTT
>NA|TRBJ2-5|NA|TRBV5-1
CASSFGVLETQYF
TGCGCCAGCAGCTTCGGTGTCTTAGAGACCCAGTACTTC
>many|TRBJ1-2|TRBD1|TRBV19
CASSVGTGDNYGYTF
TGTGCCAGTAGTGTTGGGACAGGGGATAACTATGGCTACACCTTC
>many|TRBJ1-1|NA|TRBV5-8
CASSHVGNEAFF
TGTGCCAGCAGCCATGTTGGGAACGAAGCTTTCTTT
>many|TRBJ2-7|TRBD2|TRBV2
CASSEGLRGDEQYF
TGTGCCAGCAGTGAGGGACTCCGGGGGGACGAGCAGTACTTC
>many|TRBJ1-5|NA|TRBV19
CASSIQYSNQPQHF
TGTGCCAGTAGTATTCAGTATAGCAATCAGCCCCAGCATTTT
>few|TRBJ1-5|NA|TRBV5-1
CASSASGFDQPQHF
TGCGCCAGCAGTGCGTCGGGTTTCGATCAGCCCCAGCATTTT
>NA|TRBJ1-2|TRBD1|TRBV7-9
CASSLQGAVGYTF
TGTGCCAGCAGCTTACAGGGGGCCGTTGGCTACACCTTC
>many|TRBJ1-6|NA|TRBV6-5
CASSYGGLRSPLHF
TGTGCCAGCAGTTACGGGGGGCTCCGGTCACCCCTCCACTTT
>NA|TRBJ2-7|TRBD1|TRBV3-1
CASRRGGTGIYEQYF
TGTGCCAGCAGAAGAGGGGGGACAGGGATTTACGAGCAGTACTTC
>NA|TRBJ1-1|TRBD1|TRBV5-1
CASSLIAGWNRGPTEAFF
TGCGCCAGCAGCTTGATCGCGGGGTGGAACAGGGGGCCCACTGAAGCTTTCTTT
>few|TRBJ1-2|NA|TRBV18
CASSPYDSYYGYTF
TGTGCCAGCTCACCTTACGACAGCTACTATGGCTACACCTTC
>NA|TRBJ2-1|TRBD2|TRBV10-3
CASSSKKPGLAGNEQFF
TGTGCCAGCAGTTCCAAAAAACCGGGACTAGCGGGCAATGAGCAGTTCTTC
>many|TRBJ1-2|NA|TRBV4-1
CASSQEAGLLGYTF
TGCGCCAGCAGCCAAGAGGCGGGATTGTTAGGCTACACCTTC
>NA|TRBJ1-6|NA|TRBV2
CASNPGTLEESPLHF
TGTGCCAGCAACCCAGGGACACTTGAGGAGTCACCCCTCCACTTT
>NA|TRBJ2-7|NA|TRBV25-1
CASSELGGSTYEQYF
TGTGCCAGCAGTGAATTAGGAGGGAGTACCTACGAGCAGTACTTC
>many|TRBJ1-3|NA|TRBV2
CASSVSRSGNTIYF
TGTGCCAGCAGTGTTTCCCGGAGCGGAAACACCATATATTTT
>NA|TRBJ1-6|TRBD1|TRBV10-2
CASSEPGQVGDSPLHF
TGCGCCAGCAGTGAGCCGGGACAGGTTGGGGACTCACCCCTCCACTTT
>few|TRBJ1-6|NA|TRBV6-2/TRBV6-3
CASSYPPGRSSYNSPLHF
TGTGCCAGCAGTTACCCGCCGGGAAGGAGCTCCTATAATTCACCCCTCCACTTT
>NA|TRBJ1-4|TRBD1|TRBV12-3/TRBV12-4
CASRRQGTIEKLFF
TGTGCCAGCAGGAGACAGGGCACAATAGAAAAACTGTTTTTT
>few|TRBJ1-4|TRBD1|TRBV20-1
CSARDSGTGGGKLFF
TGCAGTGCTAGAGATTCCGGGACAGGGGGTGGAAAACTGTTTTTT
>NA|TRBJ1-6|NA|TRBV15
CATSRDRGSDPSYNSPLHF
TGTGCCACCAGCAGAGATCGGGGCAGCGATCCCTCCTATAATTCACCCCTCCACTTT
>many|TRBJ1-5|NA|TRBV7-8
CASSLGLFSNQPQHF
TGTGCCAGCAGCTTAGGGCTGTTTAGCAATCAGCCCCAGCATTTT
>NA|TRBJ1-1|TRBD1|TRBV7-3
CASRGQGPTEAFF
TGTGCCAGCAGGGGACAGGGACCTACTGAAGCTTTCTTT
>many|TRBJ1-1|NA|TRBV25-1
CASSGGLTRVNTEAFF
TGTGCCAGCAGTGGGGGGTTGACACGGGTGAACACTGAAGCTTTCTTT
>many|TRBJ2-7|NA|TRBV15
CATSRVEVNEQYF
TGTGCCACCAGCAGAGTGGAGGTAAACGAGCAGTACTTC
>many|TRBJ1-3|NA|TRBV6-1
CASRGRGSGNTIYF
TGTGCCAGCAGAGGACGTGGATCTGGAAACACCATATATTTT
>many|TRBJ1-5|TRBD1|TRBV15
CATSARTGEQPQHF
TGTGCCACCAGCGCCCGTACAGGGGAGCAGCCCCAGCATTTT
>NA|TRBJ1-3|NA|TRBV20-1
CSARQLGNTIYF
TGCAGTGCTAGACAGCTGGGAAACACCATATATTTT
>many|TRBJ1-2|NA|TRBV5-1
CASSPPSVGNSGYTF
TGCGCCAGCAGCCCACCCTCCGTCGGGAATAGTGGCTACACCTTC
>many|TRBJ1-2|TRBD1|TRBV7-3
CASSPGAGGYGYTF
TGTGCCAGCAGTCCTGGGGCAGGGGGCTATGGCTACACCTTC
>NA|TRBJ1-5|NA|TRBV2
CASSPQQETQHF
TGTGCCAGCAGTCCCCAGCAAGAGACCCAGCATTTT
>NA|TRBJ2-3|TRBD2|TRBV7-6
CASRLAGGKTDTQYF
TGTGCCAGCAGACTAGCGGGGGGGAAGACAGATACGCAGTATTTT
>NA|TRBJ2-5|NA|TRBV30
CARSAGWRETQYF
TGTGCCCGGAGTGCGGGTTGGCGAGAGACCCAGTACTTC
>NA|TRBJ1-1|TRBD1|TRBV7-3
CASSIGQENTEAFF
TGTGCCAGCAGTATAGGACAGGAGAACACTGAAGCTTTCTTT
>many|TRBJ1-1|NA|TRBV12-3/TRBV12-4
CASSWGQTMNTEAFF
TGTGCCAGCAGTTGGGGGCAGACCATGAACACTGAAGCTTTCTTT
>NA|TRBJ1-2|NA|TRBV29-1
CSVEDLAGSPF
TGCAGCGTTGAAGATCTGGCCGGTAGTCCCTTC
>NA|TRBJ2-7|NA|TRBV19
CASSTRPTGTYEQYF
TGTGCCAGTAGTACCAGACCGACTGGGACCTACGAGCAGTACTTC
>NA|TRBJ1-1|TRBD1|TRBV5-1
CASSLAGTGLTEAFF
TGCGCCAGCAGCTTGGCGGGGACAGGGCTGACTGAAGCTTTCTTT
>NA|TRBJ1-6|NA|TRBV2
CASSEGARGRYNSPHHF
TGTGCCAGCAGTGAAGGGGCCCGTGGGAGGTATAATTCACCCCACCACTTT
>once|TRBJ2-2|NA|TRBV10-3
CAIRGSGELFF
TGTGCCATCAGGGGGTCCGGGGAGCTGTTTTTT
>many|TRBJ1-2|NA|TRBV11-2
CASSLVSGPAYGYTF
TGCGCCAGCAGCTTAGTATCGGGCCCCGCATATGGCTACACCTTC
>NA|TRBJ1-1|NA|TRBV6-5
CASSYQANTEASF
TGTGCCAGCAGTTACCAGGCGAACACTGAAGCTTCCTTT
>many|TRBJ1-1|NA|TRBV5-1
CASSLRRETEAFF
TGCGCCAGCAGCTTGAGGAGGGAGACTGAAGCTTTCTTT
>once|TRBJ1-1|NA|TRBV30
CAWRETIGEYTEAFF
TGTGCCTGGAGGGAGACCATTGGGGAGTACACTGAAGCTTTCTTT
>many|TRBJ2-4|NA|TRBV9
CASSVARGMDIQYF
TGTGCCAGCAGCGTAGCGAGGGGAATGGACATTCAGTACTTC
>NA|TRBJ1-5|TRBD1|TRBV11-2
CASSPSTRGLDQPQHF
TGTGCCAGCAGTCCCTCAACCAGGGGGCTCGATCAGCCCCAGCATTTT
>NA|TRBJ1-1|NA|TRBV19
CALRGRGNTEAFF
TGTGCCTTGCGGGGCAGGGGGAACACTGAAGCTTTCTTT